This TCR beta chain derives from a study of T-cell reconstitution after alpha-beta-depleted transplantation in children. Unique molecular identifiers featured in how the TCRbeta library was prepared. TCRdb re-derived calls from the PCR reads in MiXCR, one entry per CDR3 protein. This repertoire shows 250,000 to 300,000 distinct CDR3 sequences, approximately 9.6% found once; its top ten account for about 9.4%. Germline V lookup: CDR1 DFQATT, CDR2 SNEGSKA (reference sequence). This CDR3 region has 15 residues. V dropped 3 bases and J dropped 8 bases, with 19 bases sitting between them. This clonotype has just one count.

This TCR derives from a human donor who donated a stem cell graft to a child with SCID. This chain uses TRBV20-1 with TRBJ1-4; no clear D. The sample consisted of PBMCs from the stem cell graft donor, taken from the stem cell graft. CDR3 region: CSASHRTGQGEKLFF. The CDR3 bases are TGCAGTGCTAGTCACCGGACGGGCCAAGGAGAAAAACTGTTTTTT.